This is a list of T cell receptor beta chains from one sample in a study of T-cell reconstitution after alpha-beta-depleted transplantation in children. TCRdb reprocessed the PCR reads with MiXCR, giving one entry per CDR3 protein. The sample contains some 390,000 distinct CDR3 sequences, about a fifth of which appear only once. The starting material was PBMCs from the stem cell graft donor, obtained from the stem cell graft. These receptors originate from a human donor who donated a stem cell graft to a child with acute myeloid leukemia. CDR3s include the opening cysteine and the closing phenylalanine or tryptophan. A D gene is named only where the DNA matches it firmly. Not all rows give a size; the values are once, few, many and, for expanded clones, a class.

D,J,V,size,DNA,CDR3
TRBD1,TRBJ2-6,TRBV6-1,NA,TGTGCCAGCAGCCCCGTCCCGGGACAGGGCCCTGGGGCCAACGTCCTGACTTTC,CASSPVPGQGPGANVLTF
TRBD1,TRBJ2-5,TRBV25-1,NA,TGTGCCAGCAGTGGGGAGGTGAAGGACAGGGGAGAGGAGACCCAGTACTTC,CASSGEVKDRGEETQYF
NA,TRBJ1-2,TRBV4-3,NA,TGCGCCAGCAGCCAAGGGACAAGAAACACTGGCTACACCTTC,CASSQGTRNTGYTF
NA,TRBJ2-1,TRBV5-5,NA,TGTGCCAGCAGCACTAAGGGGGACGGGACACAGCAGTTCTTC,CASSTKGDGTQQFF
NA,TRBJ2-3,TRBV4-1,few,TGCGCCAGCAGCCAACAGGGGCCAAGCACAGATACGCAGTATTTT,CASSQQGPSTDTQYF
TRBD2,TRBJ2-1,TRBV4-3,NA,TGCGCCAGCAGCCAAGATGGCGGGAGCTCCTACAATGAGCAGTTCTTC,CASSQDGGSSYNEQFF
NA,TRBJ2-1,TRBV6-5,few,TGTGCCAGCAGTTATGGGGGAGGGGGCCCCTACAATGAGCAGTTCTTC,CASSYGGGGPYNEQFF
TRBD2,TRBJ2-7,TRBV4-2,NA,TGTGCCAGCAGCCAAGACGGCCCAGCGGGAGTCAGAGAGCAGTACTTC,CASSQDGPAGVREQYF
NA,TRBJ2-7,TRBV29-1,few,TGCAGCGTTGAACTACCTCAGGGGAACGAGCAGTACTTC,CSVELPQGNEQYF
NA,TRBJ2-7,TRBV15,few,TGTGCCACCAGCGCCCTCAGAGTCTACGAGCAGTACTTC,CATSALRVYEQYF
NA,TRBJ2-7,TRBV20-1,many,TGCAGTGCTAAAGATGACTGGCCCAGCTCCTACGAGCAGTACTTC,CSAKDDWPSSYEQYF
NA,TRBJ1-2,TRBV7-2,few,TGTGCCAGCAGTTCCCCTTTAGCCGGACTTTATGGCTACACCTTC,CASSSPLAGLYGYTF
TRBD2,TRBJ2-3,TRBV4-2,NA,TGTGCCAGCAGCCACCCTAGCGGGAGTCCCGCAGATACGCAGTATTTT,CASSHPSGSPADTQYF
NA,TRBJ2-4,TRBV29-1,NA,TGCAGCGTTCAAGAGGACACGAGATGGGGAGCCAAAAACATTCAGTACTTC,CSVQEDTRWGAKNIQYF
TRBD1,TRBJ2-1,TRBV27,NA,TGTGCCAGCAGCATGGGACAGGTCAATGAGCAGTTCTTC,CASSMGQVNEQFF
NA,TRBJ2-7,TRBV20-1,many,TGCAGTGCTAGACCCCGGCAGGGCACAATGTACGAGCAGTACTTC,CSARPRQGTMYEQYF
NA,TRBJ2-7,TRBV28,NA,TGTGCCAGCAGTTTGTATGGGGTAAGGACCTACGAGCAGTACTTC,CASSLYGVRTYEQYF
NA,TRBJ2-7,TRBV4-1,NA,TGCGCCAGCAGCCCGGTGGTCGGCACCTACGAGCAGTACTTC,CASSPVVGTYEQYF
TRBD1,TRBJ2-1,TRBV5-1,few,TGCGCCAGCAGCTGGGACAGCGAAGGGTACAATGAGCAGTTCTTC,CASSWDSEGYNEQFF
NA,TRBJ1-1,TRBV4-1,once,TGCGCCAGCAGCCAAGGACGGTGGGGAACTGAAGCTTTCTTT,CASSQGRWGTEAFF
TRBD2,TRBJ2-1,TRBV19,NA,TGTGCCAGTAGTATAACGGGGGGAAACAATGAGCAGTTCTTC,CASSITGGNNEQFF
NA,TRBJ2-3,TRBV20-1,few,TGCAGTGCTAGAGATGGGGGCAGGGGGGCGCCCGATACGCAGTATTTT,CSARDGGRGAPDTQYF
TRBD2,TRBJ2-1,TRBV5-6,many,TGTGCCAGCAGCTTGGGAGGGCGGGAGCTCTACAATGAGCAGTTCTTC,CASSLGGRELYNEQFF
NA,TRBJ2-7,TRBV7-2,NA,TGTGCCAGCAGCAGGGCGGGCTACGAGCAGTACTTC,CASSRAGYEQYF
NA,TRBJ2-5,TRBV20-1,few,TGCAGTGCTAGTGGCGTTGGGCACCAAGAGACCCAGTACTTC,CSASGVGHQETQYF
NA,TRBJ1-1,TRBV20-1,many,TGCAGGGCAAGCGGGGTCCGGACTGAAGCTTTCTTT,CRASGVRTEAFF
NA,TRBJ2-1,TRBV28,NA,TGTGCCAGCACCCGGGACCGGTGGGGTGATGAGCAGTTCTTC,CASTRDRWGDEQFF
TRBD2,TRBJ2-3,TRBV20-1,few,TGCAGTGCTAGAGAGGGAGGGCCCACAGATACGCAGTATTTT,CSAREGGPTDTQYF
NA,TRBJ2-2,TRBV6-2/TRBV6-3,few,TGTGCCAGCAGTCCGACTAGAAAGGGGTCCGGGGAGCTGTTTTTT,CASSPTRKGSGELFF
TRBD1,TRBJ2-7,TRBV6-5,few,TGTGCCAGCAGTTACGGCAGGGGGCTTGTCAACGAGCAGTACTTC,CASSYGRGLVNEQYF
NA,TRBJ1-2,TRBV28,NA,TGTGCCAGCAGTTTACTTCAGGAACCCTATGGCTACACCTTC,CASSLLQEPYGYTF
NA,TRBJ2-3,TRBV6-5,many,TGTGCCAGCACCCTACGTGGGGCCACAGATACGCAGTATTTT,CASTLRGATDTQYF
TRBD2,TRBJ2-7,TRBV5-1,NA,TGCGCCAGCAGCTTGAATGCGGGAGTTGGATACGAGCAGTACTTC,CASSLNAGVGYEQYF